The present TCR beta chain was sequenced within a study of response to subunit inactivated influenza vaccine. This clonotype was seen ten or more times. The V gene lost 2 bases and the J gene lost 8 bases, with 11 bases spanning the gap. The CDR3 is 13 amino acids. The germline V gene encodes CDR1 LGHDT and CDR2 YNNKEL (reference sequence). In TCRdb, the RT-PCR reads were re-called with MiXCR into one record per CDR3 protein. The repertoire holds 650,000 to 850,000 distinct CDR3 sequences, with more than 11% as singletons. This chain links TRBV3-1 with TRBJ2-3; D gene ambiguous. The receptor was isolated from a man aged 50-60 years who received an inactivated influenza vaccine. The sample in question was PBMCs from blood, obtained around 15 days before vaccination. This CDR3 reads CASSQNPHGTQYF. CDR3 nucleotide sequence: TGTGCCAGCAGCCAAAACCCTCATGGTACGCAGTATTTT.